Listed below are T cell receptor beta chains from one sample, sequenced in a study of blood T cell repertoires in COVID-19. Profiled with immunoSEQ multiplex PCR; TCRdb holds only in-frame clones, not every one. The top ten clones hold nearly 15% of a sample with some 170,000 clones, roughly 84% of them seen once. Sequenced input: PBMCs or T cells enriched from blood (not recorded which). Every receptor here comes from a man in his fifties or sixties who had recovered from COVID-19. The CDR3 runs from the conserved cysteine through the conserved F or W. Each record gives: J gene, V gene, D gene, clone size, CDR3 DNA, CDR3 protein. D genes are given only for firm matches. The listing skips clone size in some rows; elsewhere it reads once, few, many or a size class.

J gene: TRBJ2-2
V gene: TRBV5-5
D gene: -
clone size: -
CDR3 DNA: TGTGCCAGCAGCTATAGCGGTACGGGGGGCAGCGGGGAGCTGTTTTTT
CDR3 protein: CASSYSGTGGSGELFF

J gene: TRBJ1-1
V gene: TRBV5-6
D gene: TRBD1
clone size: -
CDR3 DNA: TGTGCCAGCAGCCCAAGCTCGGGACAGGGGGCTCGTGGCACTGAAGCTTTCTTT
CDR3 protein: CASSPSSGQGARGTEAFF

J gene: TRBJ2-1
V gene: TRBV7-9
D gene: TRBD2
clone size: -
CDR3 DNA: TGTGCCAGCAGCGCCGCTAGCGGGGGGGCTGATGAGCAGTTCTTC
CDR3 protein: CASSAASGGADEQFF

J gene: TRBJ1-2
V gene: TRBV7-9
D gene: TRBD1
clone size: -
CDR3 DNA: TGTGCCAGCAGCTTACTCGGGACAGTCAAAAGTGGGGGCTATGGCTACACCTTC
CDR3 protein: CASSLLGTVKSGGYGYTF

J gene: TRBJ1-1
V gene: TRBV11-2
D gene: -
clone size: -
CDR3 DNA: TGTGCCAGCAGCTTTAGACCCGGGGGCACTGAAGCTTTCTTT
CDR3 protein: CASSFRPGGTEAFF

J gene: TRBJ1-2
V gene: TRBV7-2
D gene: TRBD1
clone size: -
CDR3 DNA: TGTGCCAGCAGCTTAGCGCCGGGACAGGGGGCTAGTTATGGCTACACCTTC
CDR3 protein: CASSLAPGQGASYGYTF

J gene: TRBJ1-2
V gene: TRBV6-2/TRBV6-3
D gene: TRBD1
clone size: -
CDR3 DNA: TGTGCCAGCAGCCCTCCCAGGGGACAGGGGACCTATGGCTACACCTTC
CDR3 protein: CASSPPRGQGTYGYTF

J gene: TRBJ1-5
V gene: TRBV3-1/TRBV3-2
D gene: -
clone size: -
CDR3 DNA: TGTGCCAGCAGCCAATCAGGCTGGCAGCCCCAGCATTTT
CDR3 protein: CASSQSGWQPQHF

J gene: TRBJ2-1
V gene: TRBV18
D gene: TRBD1
clone size: -
CDR3 DNA: TGTGCCAGCTCTCCCGGGACAGGGGGGGCCAATGAGCAGTTCTTC
CDR3 protein: CASSPGTGGANEQFF

J gene: TRBJ2-2
V gene: TRBV5-1
D gene: TRBD1
clone size: -
CDR3 DNA: TGCGCCAGCAGCCCCACCGGGACAGGGAACACCGGGGAGCTGTTTTTT
CDR3 protein: CASSPTGTGNTGELFF

J gene: TRBJ1-3
V gene: TRBV28
D gene: TRBD1
clone size: -
CDR3 DNA: TGTGCCAGCAGTACAGGGGCCGGAAACACCATATATTTT
CDR3 protein: CASSTGAGNTIYF

J gene: TRBJ2-1
V gene: TRBV3-1/TRBV3-2
D gene: TRBD2
clone size: -
CDR3 DNA: TGTGCCAGCAGCCAACTTCGCCTACTAGCGGGGGGTGAGCAGTTCTTC
CDR3 protein: CASSQLRLLAGGEQFF

J gene: TRBJ2-6
V gene: TRBV19
D gene: TRBD1
clone size: -
CDR3 DNA: TGTGCCAGTAGTTCAGGGGGCTCTGGGGCCAACGTCCTGACTTTC
CDR3 protein: CASSSGGSGANVLTF

J gene: TRBJ1-2
V gene: TRBV28
D gene: -
clone size: few
CDR3 DNA: TGTGCCAGCAACCTTCGGACAGTCTATGGCTACACCTTC
CDR3 protein: CASNLRTVYGYTF

J gene: TRBJ2-1
V gene: TRBV7-2
D gene: TRBD2
clone size: once
CDR3 DNA: TGTGCCAGCAGCTTCAATAGCGGGGGCTCCAATGAGCAGTTCTTC
CDR3 protein: CASSFNSGGSNEQFF

J gene: TRBJ1-3
V gene: TRBV28
D gene: -
clone size: -
CDR3 DNA: TGTGCCAGCAGTCCATGGGGAGGACGGCCCTCTGGAAACACCATATATTTT
CDR3 protein: CASSPWGGRPSGNTIYF

J gene: TRBJ1-2
V gene: TRBV18
D gene: -
clone size: -
CDR3 DNA: TGTGCCACCTCAATAGACACCACTAACTATGGCTACACCTTC
CDR3 protein: CATSIDTTNYGYTF

J gene: TRBJ2-7
V gene: TRBV6-5
D gene: -
clone size: -
CDR3 DNA: TGTGCCAGCAGTTACTCTGACAGTAGCTCCTACGAGCAGTACTTC
CDR3 protein: CASSYSDSSSYEQYF

J gene: TRBJ2-1
V gene: TRBV4-1
D gene: TRBD1
clone size: many
CDR3 DNA: TGCGCCAGCAGCGAACCGGACAGGGGTTCTGACAATGAGCAGTTCTTC
CDR3 protein: CASSEPDRGSDNEQFF

J gene: TRBJ1-1
V gene: TRBV18
D gene: TRBD1
clone size: -
CDR3 DNA: TGTGCCAGCACCGGGACAGGGCTCTTTAGTGAAGCTTTCTTT
CDR3 protein: CASTGTGLFSEAFF

J gene: TRBJ1-2
V gene: TRBV5-1
D gene: -
clone size: once
CDR3 DNA: TGCGCCAGCTCAGAATATGGCTACACCTTC
CDR3 protein: CASSEYGYTF

J gene: TRBJ2-7
V gene: TRBV11-2
D gene: TRBD1
clone size: -
CDR3 DNA: TGTGCCAGCAGCCAAGGGACAGGGCCCTACGAGCAGTACTTC
CDR3 protein: CASSQGTGPYEQYF

J gene: TRBJ1-1
V gene: TRBV5-5
D gene: TRBD1
clone size: few
CDR3 DNA: TGTGCCAGCAGCCGGGACGGGACAGCGATTGAAGCTTTCTTT
CDR3 protein: CASSRDGTAIEAFF

J gene: TRBJ2-7
V gene: TRBV4-2
D gene: -
clone size: -
CDR3 DNA: TGTGCCAGCAGCCAAGAGGGGGGATTTTACTACGAGCAGTACTTC
CDR3 protein: CASSQEGGFYYEQYF

J gene: TRBJ2-2
V gene: TRBV5-1
D gene: TRBD1
clone size: -
CDR3 DNA: TGCGCCAGCAGCTTGGACAGGGGATACACCGGGGAGCTGTTTTTT
CDR3 protein: CASSLDRGYTGELFF

J gene: TRBJ1-2
V gene: TRBV19
D gene: TRBD1
clone size: -
CDR3 DNA: TGTGCCAGTAGGTCTCCGGGACAGGGGGCCGACGGCTACACCTTC
CDR3 protein: CASRSPGQGADGYTF

J gene: TRBJ1-6
V gene: TRBV30
D gene: TRBD1
clone size: once
CDR3 DNA: TGTGCCTGGAGTCCAATTGGGACAGCTAACTATAATTCACCCCTCCACTTT
CDR3 protein: CAWSPIGTANYNSPLHF

J gene: TRBJ2-1
V gene: TRBV7-9
D gene: -
clone size: -
CDR3 DNA: TGTGCCAGCAGCTTAGATCCTAGCTCGCAGTTCTTC
CDR3 protein: CASSLDPSSQFF

J gene: TRBJ2-5
V gene: TRBV5-1
D gene: -
clone size: -
CDR3 DNA: TGCGCCACCACTTTCCTGGGCGGGACCCAAGAGACCCAGTACTTC
CDR3 protein: CATTFLGGTQETQYF

J gene: TRBJ2-2
V gene: TRBV24-1
D gene: -
clone size: once
CDR3 DNA: TGTGCCACCAGTGATTTCCCCTCCGGGGAGCTGTTTTTT
CDR3 protein: CATSDFPSGELFF

J gene: TRBJ2-3
V gene: TRBV3-1/TRBV3-2
D gene: -
clone size: once
CDR3 DNA: TGTGCCAGCAGCCACAGCGGGACAACGCAGTCTTTACCCACAGATACGCAGTATTTT
CDR3 protein: CASSHSGTTQSLPTDTQYF

J gene: TRBJ1-1
V gene: TRBV15
D gene: -
clone size: -
CDR3 DNA: TGTGCCACCATCGAGGACTGGACGGGGAACACTGAAGCTTTCTTT
CDR3 protein: CATIEDWTGNTEAFF

J gene: TRBJ1-1
V gene: TRBV12-5
D gene: -
clone size: -
CDR3 DNA: TGTGCTAGTGGATCAGGGACATCGAACACTGAAGCTTTCTTT
CDR3 protein: CASGSGTSNTEAFF

J gene: TRBJ2-1
V gene: TRBV2
D gene: TRBD2
clone size: -
CDR3 DNA: TGTGCCAGCAGTGAACTAGCGGGAATTAACAATGAGCAGTTCTTC
CDR3 protein: CASSELAGINNEQFF

J gene: TRBJ1-4
V gene: TRBV5-1
D gene: TRBD1
clone size: -
CDR3 DNA: TGCGCCAGCACAGTATCCGGGACAGGGGGTGAAAAACTGTTTTTT
CDR3 protein: CASTVSGTGGEKLFF

J gene: TRBJ1-3
V gene: TRBV30
D gene: -
clone size: few
CDR3 DNA: TGTGCCTGGAGTCTTGGAAACACCATATATTTT
CDR3 protein: CAWSLGNTIYF

J gene: TRBJ1-4
V gene: TRBV4-1
D gene: TRBD1
clone size: -
CDR3 DNA: TGCGCCAGCAGCCAAGCCGGGACAGGGAGTAATGAAAAACTGTTTTTT
CDR3 protein: CASSQAGTGSNEKLFF

J gene: TRBJ1-4
V gene: TRBV9
D gene: TRBD1
clone size: -
CDR3 DNA: TGTGCCAGCAGCACCCGGGACAGGAGTAATGAAAAACTGTTTTTT
CDR3 protein: CASSTRDRSNEKLFF

J gene: TRBJ1-2
V gene: TRBV6-5
D gene: -
clone size: -
CDR3 DNA: TGTGCCAGCAGCATCGACACCTACGGCTACACCTTC
CDR3 protein: CASSIDTYGYTF

J gene: TRBJ2-7
V gene: TRBV5-5
D gene: TRBD2
clone size: -
CDR3 DNA: TGTGCCAGCAGCTTGTCGCCTAGCGGCCACGGGTACTTC
CDR3 protein: CASSLSPSGHGYF

J gene: TRBJ1-5
V gene: TRBV27
D gene: -
clone size: -
CDR3 DNA: TGTGCCAGCAGTTTACGGGGGAGCAATCAGCCCCAGCATTTT
CDR3 protein: CASSLRGSNQPQHF

J gene: TRBJ1-1
V gene: TRBV29-1
D gene: -
clone size: -
CDR3 DNA: TGCAGCGGGCACAACAGGGATATGAACACTGAAGCTTTCTTT
CDR3 protein: CSGHNRDMNTEAFF

J gene: TRBJ2-3
V gene: TRBV5-1
D gene: TRBD1
clone size: -
CDR3 DNA: TGCGCCAGCAGCTTGAGAGGGGGCATTCCAGATACGCAGTATTTT
CDR3 protein: CASSLRGGIPDTQYF

J gene: TRBJ1-1
V gene: TRBV3-1/TRBV3-2
D gene: -
clone size: -
CDR3 DNA: TGTGCCAGCAGCCAAACATATAACACTGAAGCTTTCTTT
CDR3 protein: CASSQTYNTEAFF

J gene: TRBJ2-1
V gene: TRBV18
D gene: TRBD1
clone size: many
CDR3 DNA: TGTGCCAGCTCACCGTACCCGGGACAGGGTTACAATGAGCAGTTCTTC
CDR3 protein: CASSPYPGQGYNEQFF

J gene: TRBJ1-5
V gene: TRBV6-1
D gene: TRBD1
clone size: -
CDR3 DNA: TGTGCCAGCAGTGAAGGACAGGGAGGCCAGCCCCAGCATTTT
CDR3 protein: CASSEGQGGQPQHF

J gene: TRBJ1-5
V gene: TRBV6-5
D gene: -
clone size: -
CDR3 DNA: TGTGCCAGCAGTAAGGACAGAACTAGCAATCAGCCCCAGCATTTT
CDR3 protein: CASSKDRTSNQPQHF

J gene: TRBJ1-2
V gene: TRBV27
D gene: -
clone size: many
CDR3 DNA: TGTGCCAGCAGTCGAACGGGGGAAAGGGCTGGCTACACCTTC
CDR3 protein: CASSRTGERAGYTF

J gene: TRBJ2-3
V gene: TRBV4-2
D gene: -
clone size: -
CDR3 DNA: TGTGCCAGCAGCCGGACTGTAACAGATACGCAGTATTTT
CDR3 protein: CASSRTVTDTQYF

J gene: TRBJ1-1
V gene: TRBV7-6
D gene: -
clone size: -
CDR3 DNA: TGTGCCAGCAGCCTGACAAGCATGAACACTGAAGCTTTCTTT
CDR3 protein: CASSLTSMNTEAFF

J gene: TRBJ1-1
V gene: TRBV6-5
D gene: -
clone size: -
CDR3 DNA: TGTGCCAGCAGGGGCGATTGGACTGAAGCTTTCTTT
CDR3 protein: CASRGDWTEAFF

J gene: TRBJ1-6
V gene: TRBV6-4
D gene: -
clone size: -
CDR3 DNA: TGTGCCAGCAGCCCGGGACGGGGGGCTTCACCCCTCCACTTT
CDR3 protein: CASSPGRGASPLHF

J gene: TRBJ2-5
V gene: TRBV5-1
D gene: -
clone size: -
CDR3 DNA: TGCGCCAGCAGCAACCCGGGGTCTCCCCCGGAGACCCAGTACTTC
CDR3 protein: CASSNPGSPPETQYF

J gene: TRBJ1-1
V gene: TRBV11-2
D gene: -
clone size: -
CDR3 DNA: TGTGCCAGCAGCTTATATGGCGGAGCGGTAGACACTGAAGCTTTCTTT
CDR3 protein: CASSLYGGAVDTEAFF

J gene: TRBJ2-1
V gene: TRBV5-6
D gene: -
clone size: -
CDR3 DNA: TGTGCCAGCAGCTTTATACTTTACAATGAGCAGTTCTTC
CDR3 protein: CASSFILYNEQFF